The entry that follows covers one T cell receptor beta chain sequence. Under the authors' procedure: Amplifying reference gene primers gave estimates of nucleated cell counts. TCRdb's copy holds only in-frame clones and misses some; the assay was immunoSEQ multiplex PCR. The D gene and trimming were derived from the DNA, and the V and J assignments and clone size from that table. The table lists some 340,000 clones, around 85% of them singletons, with 3% to 4% in the top ten. Germline CDR1 is SGDLS and CDR2 is YYNGEE. CDR3 length: 15 residues. The V end was cut by 0 bases, the J end by 2 bases, with 12 bases between. The sample is drawn from a study of blood T cell repertoires in COVID-19. Across the whole study: Donors in the United States, Italy and Spain gave samples during acute or convalescent COVID-19. PBMCs, B-cell-depleted T cells, or T cells were the source of the cDNA or gDNA that made up the material.

This clonotype was obtained from a woman between 18 and 30 years old with acute or convalescent COVID-19. The chain carries TRBV9 and TRBJ2-7; D is possibly TRBD1 (6 bases). The sample comprised peripheral blood. CDR3: CASSVDPKGAYEQYF. For the CDR3, the DNA is TGTGCCAGCAGCGTAGATCCGAAGGGGGCCTACGAGCAGTACTTC. Full variable domain (missing parts from reference TRBV9 and TRBJ2-7): DSGVTQTPKHLITATGQRVTLRCSPRSGDLSVYWYQQSLDQGLQFLIQYYNGEERAKGNILERFSAQQFPDLHSELNLSSLELGDSALYFCASSVDPKGAYEQYFGPGTRLTVT.